Listed below are T cell receptor beta chains from one sample, sequenced in a study of T cells after somatic rescue of genetic block. Clones were read by immunoSEQ multiplex PCR, and TCRdb kept only the in-frame ones, dropping some. The sample shows over 95,000 clones, around nine tenths of them seen only once. Material: peripheral blood mononuclear cells (PBMCs). These receptors were obtained from a woman under 30. CDR3s leave out the opening cysteine and the closing phenylalanine or tryptophan. Each record gives: CDR3 protein, CDR3 length, J gene, V gene.

CDR3 protein: ASNPDSRYGYT; CDR3 length: 11; J gene: TRBJ1-2; V gene: TRBV5-6
CDR3 protein: ASSIPGKNIQY; CDR3 length: 11; J gene: TRBJ2-4; V gene: TRBV19
CDR3 protein: ATSRHQGNEQF; CDR3 length: 11; J gene: TRBJ2-1; V gene: TRBV15
CDR3 protein: ASNPRGQGVFPGELF; CDR3 length: 15; J gene: TRBJ2-2; V gene: TRBV2
CDR3 protein: ASSEDRRGDEKLF; CDR3 length: 13; J gene: TRBJ1-4; V gene: TRBV25-1
CDR3 protein: ASSRIVTDNYEQY; CDR3 length: 13; J gene: TRBJ2-7; V gene: TRBV5-1
CDR3 protein: ASSQEWESRYGYT; CDR3 length: 13; J gene: TRBJ1-2; V gene: TRBV4-3
CDR3 protein: ASSQDLGVGNQPQH; CDR3 length: 14; J gene: TRBJ1-5; V gene: TRBV4-3
CDR3 protein: ASSQEVDRVEEQY; CDR3 length: 13; J gene: TRBJ2-7; V gene: TRBV4-3
CDR3 protein: ASSRQGEHSPLH; CDR3 length: 12; J gene: TRBJ1-6; V gene: TRBV7-2
CDR3 protein: ASSPKPLGTPQH; CDR3 length: 12; J gene: TRBJ1-5; V gene: TRBV6-5
CDR3 protein: ASSPDMGWGTDTQY; CDR3 length: 14; J gene: TRBJ2-3; V gene: TRBV18
CDR3 protein: ASSPGAGRNTEAF; CDR3 length: 13; J gene: TRBJ1-1; V gene: TRBV18
CDR3 protein: SVDWDRGYEQY; CDR3 length: 11; J gene: TRBJ2-7; V gene: TRBV29-1
CDR3 protein: ASSILAGGYNEQF; CDR3 length: 13; J gene: TRBJ2-1; V gene: TRBV6-6
CDR3 protein: ASSLIGPEKLF; CDR3 length: 11; J gene: TRBJ1-4; V gene: TRBV7-9
CDR3 protein: ASSSDTGELF; CDR3 length: 10; J gene: TRBJ2-2; V gene: TRBV6-5
CDR3 protein: ASSEGVGGQETQY; CDR3 length: 13; J gene: TRBJ2-5; V gene: TRBV2
CDR3 protein: ASSYSQETQY; CDR3 length: 10; J gene: TRBJ2-5; V gene: TRBV18
CDR3 protein: ASSYGAGFSGNTIY; CDR3 length: 14; J gene: TRBJ1-3; V gene: TRBV6-5
CDR3 protein: AWRGRLSYEQY; CDR3 length: 11; J gene: .; V gene: TRBV30
CDR3 protein: ASRGGTGSPLH; CDR3 length: 11; J gene: TRBJ1-6; V gene: TRBV19
CDR3 protein: ASSQVWGPYNNSPLH; CDR3 length: 15; J gene: TRBJ1-6; V gene: TRBV4-3
CDR3 protein: ASSLTPITAHF; CDR3 length: 11; J gene: TRBJ1-1; V gene: TRBV7-2
CDR3 protein: ASRGQFYEQY; CDR3 length: 10; J gene: TRBJ2-7; V gene: TRBV10-2
CDR3 protein: AWSGDGSYNEQF; CDR3 length: 12; J gene: TRBJ2-1; V gene: TRBV30
CDR3 protein: AWSIGNTEAF; CDR3 length: 10; J gene: TRBJ1-1; V gene: TRBV30
CDR3 protein: ASSPEGQGSSETQY; CDR3 length: 14; J gene: TRBJ2-5; V gene: TRBV13
CDR3 protein: ASSVGLQNTEAF; CDR3 length: 12; J gene: TRBJ1-1; V gene: TRBV9
CDR3 protein: ASSEAGLGRPQH; CDR3 length: 12; J gene: TRBJ1-5; V gene: TRBV6-1
CDR3 protein: ASSWGGYEQY; CDR3 length: 10; J gene: TRBJ2-7; V gene: TRBV10-1
CDR3 protein: ASRRAGYGYT; CDR3 length: 10; J gene: TRBJ1-2; V gene: TRBV5-8
CDR3 protein: ASSQGAADGYT; CDR3 length: 11; J gene: TRBJ1-2; V gene: TRBV14